This T cell receptor (beta chain) was captured in a study of T cells in Graves' hyperthyroidism and ophthalmopathy. Study in general: Peripheral blood sampling occurred at initial diagnosis, before any treatment.

Amplified TCR beta CDR3 regions came from RNA transcripts. The HTBI set primed first-round TCR CDR3 RT-PCR. TCRdb redid the calling of the multiplex PCR reads with MiXCR, one entry per CDR3 protein. The data show about 52,000 distinct CDR3 sequences, with approximately 52% seen just once and roughly a tenth held by the top ten. J lost 4 bases, V lost 11 bases, and 12 bases had no gene match. The CDR3 totals 14 residues. Germline V gives CDR1 ENHRY, CDR2 SYGVKD. The TCR sequence derives from a woman aged 45-60 years with Graves' ophthalmopathy. Sequencing used blood. The chain employs TRBV10-3 and TRBJ2-3, with 7 nucleotides matching TRBD2. The CDR3: CASKSGGTADTQYF. Here the CDR3 DNA reads TGTGCCTCGAAATCGGGGGGAACCGCAGATACGCAGTATTTT.